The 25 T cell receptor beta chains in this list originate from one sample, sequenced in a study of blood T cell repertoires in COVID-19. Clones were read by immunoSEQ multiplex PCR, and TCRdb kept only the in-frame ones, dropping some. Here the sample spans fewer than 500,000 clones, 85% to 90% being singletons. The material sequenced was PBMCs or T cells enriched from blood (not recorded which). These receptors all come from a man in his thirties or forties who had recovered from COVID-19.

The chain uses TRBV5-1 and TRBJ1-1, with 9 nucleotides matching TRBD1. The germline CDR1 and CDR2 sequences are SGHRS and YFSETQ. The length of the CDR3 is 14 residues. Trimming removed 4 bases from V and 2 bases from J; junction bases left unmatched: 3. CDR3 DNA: TGCGCCAGCAGCACCACAGGGGGCAACACTGAAGCTTTCTTT. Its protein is CASSTTGGNTEAFF.

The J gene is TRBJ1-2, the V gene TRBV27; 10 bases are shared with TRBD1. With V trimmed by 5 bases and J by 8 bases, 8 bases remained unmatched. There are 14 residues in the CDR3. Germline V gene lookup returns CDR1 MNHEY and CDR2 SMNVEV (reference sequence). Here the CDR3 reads CASSPRQGALGYTF. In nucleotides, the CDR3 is TGTGCCAGCAGTCCAAGACAGGGGGCACTGGGCTACACCTTC.

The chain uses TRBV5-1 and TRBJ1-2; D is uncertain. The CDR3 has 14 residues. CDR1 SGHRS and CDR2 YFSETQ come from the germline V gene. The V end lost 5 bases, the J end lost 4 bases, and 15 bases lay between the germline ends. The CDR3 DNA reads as TGCGCCAGCAGGGCTGACAATCAGATCTATGGCTACACCTTC. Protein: CASRADNQIYGYTF.

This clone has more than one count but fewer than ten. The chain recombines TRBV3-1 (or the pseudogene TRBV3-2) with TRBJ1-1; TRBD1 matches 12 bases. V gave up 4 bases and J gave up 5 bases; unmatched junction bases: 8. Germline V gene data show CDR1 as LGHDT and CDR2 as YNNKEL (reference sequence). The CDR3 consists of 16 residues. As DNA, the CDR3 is TGTGCCAGCAGCCTGGGGGACAGGGGGCTCGCGACTGAAGCTTTCTTT. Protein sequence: CASSLGDRGLATEAFF.

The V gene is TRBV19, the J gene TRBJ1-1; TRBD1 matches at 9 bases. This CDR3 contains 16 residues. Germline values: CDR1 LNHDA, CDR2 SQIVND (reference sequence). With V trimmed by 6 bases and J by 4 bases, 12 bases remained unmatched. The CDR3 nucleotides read TGTGCCAGTAGCGGTAACAGGGGGCGAGTTTTCACTGAAGCTTTCTTT. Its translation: CASSGNRGRVFTEAFF.

This CDR3 is CASSQGLAGDRYEQYF. The CDR3 DNA sequence: TGCGCCAGCAGCCAGGGACTAGCGGGAGATCGGTACGAGCAGTACTTC. The chain uses TRBV5-1 and TRBJ2-7, with 14 bases lining up with TRBD2. After removal of 4 bases from V and 4 bases from J, the junction contained 7 bases not matched to a gene. The germline gives CDR1 SGHRS, CDR2 YFSETQ. The length of the CDR3 is 16 residues.

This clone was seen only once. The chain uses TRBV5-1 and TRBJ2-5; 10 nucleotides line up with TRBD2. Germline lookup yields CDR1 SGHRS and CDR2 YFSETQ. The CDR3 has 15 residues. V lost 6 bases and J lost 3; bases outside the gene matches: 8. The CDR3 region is CASKKLAGVEETQYF. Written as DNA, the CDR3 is TGCGCCAGCAAAAAGCTAGCGGGAGTCGAAGAGACCCAGTACTTC.

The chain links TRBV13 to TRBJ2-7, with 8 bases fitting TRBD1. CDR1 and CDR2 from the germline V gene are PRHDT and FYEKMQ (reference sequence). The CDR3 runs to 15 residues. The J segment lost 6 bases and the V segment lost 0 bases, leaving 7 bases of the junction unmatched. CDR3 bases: TGTGCCAGCAGCTTAGGCCGGACAGGGCTCGGCGAGCAGTACTTC. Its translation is CASSLGRTGLGEQYF.

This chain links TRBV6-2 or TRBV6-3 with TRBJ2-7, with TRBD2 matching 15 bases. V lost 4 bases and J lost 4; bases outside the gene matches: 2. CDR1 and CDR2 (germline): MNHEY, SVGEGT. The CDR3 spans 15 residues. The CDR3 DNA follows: TGTGCCAGCAGTTGGGGGACTAGCGGGAGGTACGAGCAGTACTTC. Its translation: CASSWGTSGRYEQYF.

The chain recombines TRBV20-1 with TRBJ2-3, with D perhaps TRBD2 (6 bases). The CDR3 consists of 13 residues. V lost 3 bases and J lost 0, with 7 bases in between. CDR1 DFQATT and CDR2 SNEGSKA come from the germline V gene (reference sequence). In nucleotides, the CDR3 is TGCAGTGCTAGTAGCGGAAGCACAGATACGCAGTATTTT. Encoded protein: CSASSGSTDTQYF.

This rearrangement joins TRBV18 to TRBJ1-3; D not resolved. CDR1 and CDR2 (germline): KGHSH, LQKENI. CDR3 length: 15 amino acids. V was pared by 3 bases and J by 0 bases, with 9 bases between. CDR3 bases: TGTGCCAGCTCACCCGAGGCAAGCTCTGGAAACACCATATATTTT. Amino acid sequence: CASSPEASSGNTIYF.

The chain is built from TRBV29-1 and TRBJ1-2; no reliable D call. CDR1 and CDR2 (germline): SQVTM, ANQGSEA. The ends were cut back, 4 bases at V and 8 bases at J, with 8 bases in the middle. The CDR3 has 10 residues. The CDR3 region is CSVGAEGYTF. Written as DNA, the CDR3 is TGCAGCGTTGGGGCAGAAGGCTACACCTTC.

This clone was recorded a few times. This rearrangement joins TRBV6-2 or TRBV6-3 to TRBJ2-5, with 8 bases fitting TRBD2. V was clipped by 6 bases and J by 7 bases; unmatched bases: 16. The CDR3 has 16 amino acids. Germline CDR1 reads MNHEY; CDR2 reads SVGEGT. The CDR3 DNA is TGTGCCAGCAGCTATAGCGGGGAGGGACCAGGAGGGACCCAGTACTTC. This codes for CASSYSGEGPGGTQYF.

The CDR3: CASSLQPTSSPLHF. In nucleotides, the CDR3 is TGTGCCAGCAGCTTACAGCCAACTAGTTCACCCCTCCACTTT. The chain is built from TRBV7-3 and TRBJ1-6, with D hard to call. The CDR3 is 14 amino acids. The V gene lost 2 bases and the J gene lost 9 bases, with 11 bases spanning the gap. CDR1 and CDR2 from the germline V gene are SGHTA and FQGTGA.

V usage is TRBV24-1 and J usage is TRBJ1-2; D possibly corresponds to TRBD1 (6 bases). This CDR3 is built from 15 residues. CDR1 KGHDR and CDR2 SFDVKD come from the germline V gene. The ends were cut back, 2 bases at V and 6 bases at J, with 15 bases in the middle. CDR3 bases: TGTGCCACCAGTGATTCCTCCCGGGGGGCGCATGGCTACACCTTC. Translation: CATSDSSRGAHGYTF.

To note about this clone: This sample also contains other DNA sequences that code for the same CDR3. Here the CDR3 reads CASSITGNTEAFF. The DNA of the CDR3 is TGTGCCAGTAGTATAACGGGGAACACTGAAGCTTTCTTT. The V call is TRBV19, the J call TRBJ1-1; D is ambiguous. The length of the CDR3 is 13 residues. CDR1 and CDR2 from the germline V gene are LNHDA and SQIVND (reference sequence). V was pared by 2 bases and J by 1 base, with 5 bases between.

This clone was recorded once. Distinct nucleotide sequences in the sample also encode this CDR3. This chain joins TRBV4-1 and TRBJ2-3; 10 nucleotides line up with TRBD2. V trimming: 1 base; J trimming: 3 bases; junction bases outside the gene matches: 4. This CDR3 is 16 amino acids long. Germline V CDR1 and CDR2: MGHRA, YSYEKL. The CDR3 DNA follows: TGCGCCAGCAGCCAAGGGAGCGGGAGGGCGACAGATACGCAGTATTTT. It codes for CASSQGSGRATDTQYF.

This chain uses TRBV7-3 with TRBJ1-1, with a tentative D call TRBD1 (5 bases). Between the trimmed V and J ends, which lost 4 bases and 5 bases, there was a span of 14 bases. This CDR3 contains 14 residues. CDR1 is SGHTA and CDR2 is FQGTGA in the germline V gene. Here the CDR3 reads CASSSQGEKTEAFF. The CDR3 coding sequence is TGTGCCAGCAGCTCCCAGGGTGAGAAGACTGAAGCTTTCTTT.

The CDR3 bases are TGTGCCACCAGTGACCCTGGACAGGGTAGGGATGAGCAGTTCTTC. Translated, it gives CATSDPGQGRDEQFF. The rearrangement uses TRBV24-1 and TRBJ2-1, with 8 positions matching TRBD1. Trimming cost V 4 bases and J 8 bases; bases outside gene matches: 9. Germline V gene sequence: CDR1 KGHDR, CDR2 SFDVKD. This CDR3 region has 15 residues.

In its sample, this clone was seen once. CDR3: CASSLGLRSYGYTF. The CDR3 nucleotides are TGTGCCAGCAGTTTAGGGTTAAGGAGTTATGGCTACACCTTC. V is TRBV28 and J is TRBJ1-2; unclear D gene. CDR1 and CDR2 (germline): MDHEN, SYDVKM. Trimming pared 2 bases from V and 5 bases from J, leaving 12 bases between. CDR3 length: 14 residues.

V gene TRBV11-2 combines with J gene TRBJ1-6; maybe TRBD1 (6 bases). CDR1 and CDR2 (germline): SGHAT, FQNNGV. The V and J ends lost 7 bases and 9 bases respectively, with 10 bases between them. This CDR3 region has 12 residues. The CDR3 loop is CASTSQGSPLHF. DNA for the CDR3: TGTGCCAGCACCTCACAGGGTTCACCCCTCCACTTT.

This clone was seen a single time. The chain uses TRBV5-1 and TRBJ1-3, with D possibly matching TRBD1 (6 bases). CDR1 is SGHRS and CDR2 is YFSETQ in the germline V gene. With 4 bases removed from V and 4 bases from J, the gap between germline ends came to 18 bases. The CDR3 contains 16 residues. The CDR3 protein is CASSPGHTGTGNTIYF. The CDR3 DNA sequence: TGCGCCAGCAGCCCGGGACATACAGGGACGGGAAACACCATATATTTT.

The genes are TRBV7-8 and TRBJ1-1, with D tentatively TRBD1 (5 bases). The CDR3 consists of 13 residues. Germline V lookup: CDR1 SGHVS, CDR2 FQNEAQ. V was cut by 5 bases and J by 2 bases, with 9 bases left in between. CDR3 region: CASSAGLNTEAFF. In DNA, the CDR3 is TGTGCCAGCAGCGCGGGACTTAACACTGAAGCTTTCTTT.

The CDR3 is CASSLRPGLAGSSYNEQFF. In nucleotides, the CDR3 is TGTGCCAGCAGCTTACGCCCGGGACTAGCGGGAAGCTCCTACAATGAGCAGTTCTTC. The chain links TRBV7-2 to TRBJ2-1; TRBD2 aligns across 13 bases. Looked up from germline, CDR1 is SGHTA and CDR2 is FQGNSA. This CDR3 has 19 residues. Trimming took 2 bases from V and 0 from J; bases not matched to a gene: 7.

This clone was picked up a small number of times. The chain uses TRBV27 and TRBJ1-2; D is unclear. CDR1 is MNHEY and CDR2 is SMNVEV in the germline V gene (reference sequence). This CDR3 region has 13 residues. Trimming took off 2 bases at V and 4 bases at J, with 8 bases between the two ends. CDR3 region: CASSLAGSYGYTF. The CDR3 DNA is TGTGCCAGCAGTTTAGCGGGCAGCTATGGCTACACCTTC.